Listed below are T cell receptor beta chains from one sample, sequenced in a study of T cell repertoires in cytomegalovirus infection. MiXCR was run by TCRdb on the reads, yielding one entry per CDR3 protein. The sample lists roughly 720,000 distinct CDR3 sequences, less than 40% seen once, with about 2.8% in the top ten. The sample consisted of PBMCs. The receptors shown here come from a human donor in good health (CMV status not recorded). Some clones in this sample may be carry-over from other donors' samples. Both conserved end residues are part of each CDR3. D genes are given only for firm matches. Size is omitted from some rows. Given values are once, few, many or a class for expanded clones.

V gene: TRBV4-1
J gene: TRBJ2-2
D gene: TRBD2
clone size: few
CDR3 DNA: TGCGCCAGCAGCCAAGGGACTAGCGGGAGGTCGAACACCGGGGAGCTGTTTTTT
CDR3 protein: CASSQGTSGRSNTGELFF

V gene: TRBV4-1
J gene: TRBJ2-7
D gene: NA
clone size: NA
CDR3 DNA: TGCGCCAGCAGCCACTCAGGGGCTCGGACCTACGAGCAGTACTTC
CDR3 protein: CASSHSGARTYEQYF

V gene: TRBV7-8
J gene: TRBJ2-5
D gene: TRBD1
clone size: few
CDR3 DNA: TGTGCCAGCAGCAACCCCCTCAGGGGGCGGAGAAGGGGAGAGACCCAGTACTTC
CDR3 protein: CASSNPLRGRRRGETQYF

V gene: TRBV5-4
J gene: TRBJ2-7
D gene: NA
clone size: NA
CDR3 DNA: TGTGCCAGCAGCTCGCCCCGGGGCCGCTCCTACGAGCAGTACTTC
CDR3 protein: CASSSPRGRSYEQYF

V gene: TRBV29-1
J gene: TRBJ1-1
D gene: TRBD1
clone size: NA
CDR3 DNA: TGCAGCGTTGATAAGGGGGCCGGTGAAGCTTTCTTT
CDR3 protein: CSVDKGAGEAFF

V gene: TRBV4-1
J gene: TRBJ2-2
D gene: NA
clone size: NA
CDR3 DNA: TGCGCCAGCAGCCAAGAAACGATTCGGCAGACCGGGGAGCTGTTTTTT
CDR3 protein: CASSQETIRQTGELFF

V gene: TRBV7-8
J gene: TRBJ1-1
D gene: TRBD1
clone size: many
CDR3 DNA: TGTGCCAGCAGCCCGGGGACAGGGATGAACACTGAAGCTTTCTTT
CDR3 protein: CASSPGTGMNTEAFF

V gene: TRBV10-3
J gene: TRBJ1-1
D gene: NA
clone size: NA
CDR3 DNA: TGTGCCATCAGTGGGCCACGAGGGGAGGGGATGAACACTGAAGCTTTCTTT
CDR3 protein: CAISGPRGEGMNTEAFF

V gene: TRBV6-5
J gene: TRBJ1-6
D gene: NA
clone size: few
CDR3 DNA: TGTGCCAGCCGACGAATGCGTAATTCACCCCTCCACTTT
CDR3 protein: CASRRMRNSPLHF

V gene: TRBV6-6
J gene: TRBJ2-3
D gene: NA
clone size: NA
CDR3 DNA: TGTGCCAGCACCTCCCGGGGGAGCGGCACAGATACGCAGTATTTT
CDR3 protein: CASTSRGSGTDTQYF

V gene: TRBV5-6
J gene: TRBJ2-1
D gene: NA
clone size: NA
CDR3 DNA: TGTGCCAGCAGCCTCTCTGGCGGGACAGTCTACAATGAGCAGTTCTTC
CDR3 protein: CASSLSGGTVYNEQFF

V gene: TRBV28
J gene: TRBJ2-7
D gene: NA
clone size: NA
CDR3 DNA: TGTGCCAGCGCACTTTTGCATTCCTACGAGCAGTACTTC
CDR3 protein: CASALLHSYEQYF

V gene: TRBV7-8
J gene: TRBJ2-7
D gene: NA
clone size: many
CDR3 DNA: TGTGCCAGCAGCCCTTGGACCTCTACCTACGAGCAGTACTTC
CDR3 protein: CASSPWTSTYEQYF

V gene: TRBV19
J gene: TRBJ1-5
D gene: TRBD1
clone size: NA
CDR3 DNA: TGTGCCAGTAGTATAACGTTTAGGGGGCGAGGATTCGATCAGCCCCAGCATTTT
CDR3 protein: CASSITFRGRGFDQPQHF

V gene: TRBV6-6
J gene: TRBJ1-5
D gene: NA
clone size: many
CDR3 DNA: TGTGCCAGCAGTTACTCAGGGGCTAGCAATCAGCCCCAGCATTTT
CDR3 protein: CASSYSGASNQPQHF

V gene: TRBV5-6
J gene: TRBJ1-1
D gene: NA
clone size: NA
CDR3 DNA: TGTGCCAGCAGCTTGGACCTCAAACAGGGATCGGAGCAAGCTTTCTTT
CDR3 protein: CASSLDLKQGSEQAFF

V gene: TRBV6-6
J gene: TRBJ1-1
D gene: NA
clone size: once
CDR3 DNA: TGTGCCAGCAGTTACGTGGCACCTATGAACACTGAAGCTTTCTTT
CDR3 protein: CASSYVAPMNTEAFF

V gene: TRBV18
J gene: TRBJ1-2
D gene: NA
clone size: NA
CDR3 DNA: TGTGCCAGCTCACCACAGCGAGGTGTCTATGGCTACACCTTC
CDR3 protein: CASSPQRGVYGYTF

V gene: TRBV7-2
J gene: TRBJ1-1
D gene: NA
clone size: NA
CDR3 DNA: TGTGCCAGCACCGAGACCGTGAACACTGAAGCTTTCTTT
CDR3 protein: CASTETVNTEAFF

V gene: TRBV7-6
J gene: TRBJ1-6
D gene: TRBD1
clone size: many
CDR3 DNA: TGTGCCAGCAGCTCAGGACAGGGTAACAATTCACCCCTCCACTTT
CDR3 protein: CASSSGQGNNSPLHF

V gene: TRBV19
J gene: TRBJ1-4
D gene: NA
clone size: NA
CDR3 DNA: TGTGCCAGTACCTCAGCGGGGGGAAGAAGTGAAAAACTGTTTTTT
CDR3 protein: CASTSAGGRSEKLFF

V gene: TRBV7-3
J gene: TRBJ1-5
D gene: NA
clone size: few
CDR3 DNA: TGTGCCAGCAGCCCGAGGGTGAGGGTTTCAACGTGGGTTTATAGCAATCAGCCCCAGCATTTT
CDR3 protein: CASSPRVRVSTWVYSNQPQHF

V gene: TRBV5-1
J gene: TRBJ1-4
D gene: NA
clone size: NA
CDR3 DNA: TGCGCCAGCAGCCCGACAGCCGGGGGTGAAAAACTGTTTTTT
CDR3 protein: CASSPTAGGEKLFF

V gene: TRBV7-9
J gene: TRBJ2-7
D gene: NA
clone size: few
CDR3 DNA: TGTGCCAGCAGCTTAGAAGCCGGGTTGGTGGGCTACGAGCAGTACTTC
CDR3 protein: CASSLEAGLVGYEQYF

V gene: TRBV4-1
J gene: TRBJ1-2
D gene: NA
clone size: many
CDR3 DNA: TGCGCCAGCAGCCAAGATCAAGGGTGGGCCAATGGCTACACCTTC
CDR3 protein: CASSQDQGWANGYTF

V gene: TRBV7-6
J gene: TRBJ1-3
D gene: TRBD1
clone size: many
CDR3 DNA: TGTGCCAGCAGTTCTAGGACAGGGGCCACCTCTGGAAACACCATATATTTT
CDR3 protein: CASSSRTGATSGNTIYF

V gene: TRBV7-2
J gene: TRBJ1-5
D gene: NA
clone size: many
CDR3 DNA: TGTGCCAGCAGCTTACGGGGGGGAAATCAGCCCCAGCATTTT
CDR3 protein: CASSLRGGNQPQHF

V gene: TRBV27
J gene: TRBJ1-1
D gene: TRBD1
clone size: NA
CDR3 DNA: TGTGCCAGCAGTCCCCACAGGGGTTCGGACGAAGCTTTCTTT
CDR3 protein: CASSPHRGSDEAFF

V gene: TRBV20-1
J gene: TRBJ2-1
D gene: TRBD2
clone size: many
CDR3 DNA: TGCAGTGCTGTCCATAGCGGGAGCAAGGATGAGCAGTTCTTC
CDR3 protein: CSAVHSGSKDEQFF

V gene: TRBV7-2
J gene: TRBJ2-1
D gene: TRBD2
clone size: NA
CDR3 DNA: TGTGCCAGCAGGGGGACTAGCAACCTCTACAATGAGCAGTTCTTC
CDR3 protein: CASRGTSNLYNEQFF

V gene: TRBV7-2
J gene: TRBJ1-2
D gene: NA
clone size: few
CDR3 DNA: TGTGCCAGCAGCGTCAGGGTTAACTATGGCTACACCTTC
CDR3 protein: CASSVRVNYGYTF

V gene: TRBV6-1
J gene: TRBJ1-5
D gene: NA
clone size: NA
CDR3 DNA: TGTGCCAGCCGACGGACCGAGCAGCCCCAGCATTTT
CDR3 protein: CASRRTEQPQHF

V gene: TRBV28
J gene: TRBJ1-1
D gene: TRBD1
clone size: NA
CDR3 DNA: TGTGCCAGCAGTTTCTTGAGGGGGCGTGAAGCTTTCTTT
CDR3 protein: CASSFLRGREAFF

V gene: TRBV3-1
J gene: TRBJ2-2
D gene: NA
clone size: NA
CDR3 DNA: TGTGCCAGCAGACCCCTGGCGGTGAACACCGGGGAGCTGTTTTTT
CDR3 protein: CASRPLAVNTGELFF

V gene: TRBV12-3/TRBV12-4
J gene: TRBJ1-1
D gene: TRBD1
clone size: NA
CDR3 DNA: TGTGCCAGCACCAGAAACAGGGGCACTGAAGCTTTCTTT
CDR3 protein: CASTRNRGTEAFF

V gene: TRBV14
J gene: TRBJ2-1
D gene: TRBD2
clone size: NA
CDR3 DNA: TGTGCCAGCAGCCCGACTCCGGGGGGTGCGGGGGGACCTAAACCTTTCTACAATGAGCAGTTCTTC
CDR3 protein: CASSPTPGGAGGPKPFYNEQFF

V gene: TRBV27
J gene: TRBJ1-1
D gene: TRBD1
clone size: few
CDR3 DNA: TGTGCCAGTGCGGGACAGATCTACACTGAAGCTTTCTTT
CDR3 protein: CASAGQIYTEAFF

V gene: TRBV7-6
J gene: TRBJ2-2
D gene: NA
clone size: many
CDR3 DNA: TGTGCCAGCACCAGTAGCCTCACCGGGGAGCTGTTTTTT
CDR3 protein: CASTSSLTGELFF

V gene: TRBV6-2/TRBV6-3
J gene: TRBJ2-2
D gene: NA
clone size: NA
CDR3 DNA: TGTGCCAGCAGTTACTCGTGGGACACCGGGGAGCTGTTTTTT
CDR3 protein: CASSYSWDTGELFF

V gene: TRBV5-5
J gene: TRBJ2-1
D gene: TRBD2
clone size: few
CDR3 DNA: TGTGCCAGCAGCTTGTCCCCTAGCGGGAAATACAATGAGCAGTTCTTC
CDR3 protein: CASSLSPSGKYNEQFF

V gene: TRBV12-3/TRBV12-4
J gene: TRBJ1-1
D gene: NA
clone size: NA
CDR3 DNA: TGTGCCAGCAGTTTAAGGCCAGGGGTAATGAACACTGAAGCTTTCTTT
CDR3 protein: CASSLRPGVMNTEAFF

V gene: TRBV5-1
J gene: TRBJ2-3
D gene: TRBD2
clone size: NA
CDR3 DNA: TGCGCCAGCAGCTTACGACTAGCGGGTCGGGGGTGGTATTTT
CDR3 protein: CASSLRLAGRGWYF

V gene: TRBV28
J gene: TRBJ1-5
D gene: NA
clone size: NA
CDR3 DNA: TGTGCCAGCAGTCCCTTGATGGGGGCAAACGATCAGCCCCAGCATTTT
CDR3 protein: CASSPLMGANDQPQHF

V gene: TRBV7-8
J gene: TRBJ1-5
D gene: NA
clone size: many
CDR3 DNA: TGTGCCAGCAGCCCAGGGTCTAGCAATCAGCCCCAGCATTTT
CDR3 protein: CASSPGSSNQPQHF

V gene: TRBV6-6
J gene: TRBJ2-2
D gene: TRBD1
clone size: NA
CDR3 DNA: TGTGCCAGCAGTTACCCGGGACAGACCGGGGAGCTGTTTTTT
CDR3 protein: CASSYPGQTGELFF

V gene: TRBV10-3
J gene: TRBJ1-2
D gene: NA
clone size: NA
CDR3 DNA: TGTGCCATCAGTGAGTCGATGGACAGAATACTGGGAGGCTACACCTTC
CDR3 protein: CAISESMDRILGGYTF

V gene: TRBV6-1
J gene: TRBJ2-4
D gene: TRBD1
clone size: many
CDR3 DNA: TGTGCCAGCAGAAACCACGGACAGGGACCCCAGAACATTCAGTACTTC
CDR3 protein: CASRNHGQGPQNIQYF